This is a list of T cell receptor beta chains from one sample in a study of cytomegalovirus exposure and HLA in healthy donors. Here immunoSEQ multiplex PCR was the method, and the copy in TCRdb shows in-frame clones only, minus some. The profile shows 160,000 or so clones, more than 65% of them singletons. Sample: PBMCs. The receptor set was obtained from a man aged 18 to 35 in good health and CMV-seropositive. Each CDR3 is given with its conserved first and last residue. The D gene is left open where the match is weak. A clone size is listed for some rows: how often the clone was seen (once, few, many), or a class if it is expanded.

j_gene: TRBJ2-7; v_gene: TRBV4-2; abundance: .; d_gene: TRBD2; CDR3aa: CASSQDLRLATQQYF; CDR3nt: TGTGCCAGCAGCCAAGATTTGCGACTAGCTACTCAGCAGTACTTC
j_gene: TRBJ2-1; v_gene: TRBV7-9; abundance: once; d_gene: TRBD1; CDR3aa: CASSFRQGIHNEQFF; CDR3nt: TGTGCCAGCAGCTTTCGACAGGGGATCCACAATGAGCAGTTCTTC
j_gene: TRBJ1-3; v_gene: TRBV4-1; abundance: .; d_gene: .; CDR3aa: CASSQGGVAGNTIYF; CDR3nt: TGCGCCAGCAGCCAAGGGGGGGTTGCTGGAAACACCATATATTTT
j_gene: TRBJ1-3; v_gene: TRBV7-8; abundance: .; d_gene: TRBD1; CDR3aa: CASSHLDRAGNTIYF; CDR3nt: TGTGCCAGCAGCCACCTGGACAGGGCTGGAAACACCATATATTTT
j_gene: TRBJ2-7; v_gene: TRBV4-3; abundance: .; d_gene: .; CDR3aa: CASSQGLGQASWYEQYF; CDR3nt: TGCGCCAGCAGCCAAGGACTAGGACAGGCTTCCTGGTACGAGCAGTACTTC
j_gene: TRBJ1-1; v_gene: TRBV5-1; abundance: .; d_gene: TRBD1; CDR3aa: CASSERTGNTEAFF; CDR3nt: TGCGCCAGCAGCGAAAGGACAGGGAACACTGAAGCTTTCTTT
j_gene: TRBJ1-5; v_gene: TRBV10-1; abundance: .; d_gene: TRBD1; CDR3aa: CASSASQGVGNQPQHF; CDR3nt: TGCGCCAGCAGTGCTTCCCAGGGGGTAGGCAATCAGCCCCAGCATTTT
j_gene: TRBJ1-1; v_gene: TRBV14; abundance: few; d_gene: .; CDR3aa: CASSQVFEAFF; CDR3nt: TGTGCCAGCAGCCAAGTATTTGAAGCTTTCTTT
j_gene: TRBJ2-1; v_gene: TRBV5-5; abundance: .; d_gene: TRBD2; CDR3aa: CASSLEGNPGRNEQFF; CDR3nt: TGTGCCAGCAGCTTGGAAGGGAACCCCGGGAGGAATGAGCAGTTCTTC
j_gene: TRBJ2-7; v_gene: TRBV5-1; abundance: .; d_gene: TRBD2; CDR3aa: CASSVDPGLAGEQYF; CDR3nt: TGCGCCAGCAGCGTCGACCCGGGACTAGCGGGCGAGCAGTACTTC
j_gene: TRBJ1-3; v_gene: TRBV4-1; abundance: .; d_gene: .; CDR3aa: CASSQEGQHLGNTIYF; CDR3nt: TGCGCCAGCAGCCAAGAGGGACAACATTTGGGAAACACCATATATTTT
j_gene: TRBJ2-3; v_gene: TRBV29-1; abundance: .; d_gene: TRBD2; CDR3aa: CSVLGGRAEDTQYF; CDR3nt: TGCAGCGTTTTAGGCGGGAGGGCCGAAGATACGCAGTATTTT
j_gene: TRBJ2-1; v_gene: TRBV11-2; abundance: .; d_gene: .; CDR3aa: CASSLGRDTTYNEQFF; CDR3nt: TGTGCCAGCAGCTTAGGCCGGGACACCACCTACAATGAGCAGTTCTTC
j_gene: TRBJ2-7; v_gene: TRBV29-1; abundance: .; d_gene: .; CDR3aa: CSVEAGNGYEQYF; CDR3nt: TGCAGCGTTGAGGCAGGGAACGGGTACGAGCAGTACTTC
j_gene: TRBJ2-2; v_gene: TRBV28; abundance: .; d_gene: .; CDR3aa: CASSLTGTGELFF; CDR3nt: TGTGCCAGCAGCTTAACGGGAACCGGGGAGCTGTTTTTT
j_gene: TRBJ1-2; v_gene: TRBV6-1; abundance: few; d_gene: .; CDR3aa: CATPPEKSFYGYTF; CDR3nt: TGTGCCACCCCTCCGGAGAAAAGCTTCTATGGCTACACCTTC
j_gene: TRBJ2-1; v_gene: TRBV27; abundance: few; d_gene: TRBD2; CDR3aa: CASSLSLAGGGEQFF; CDR3nt: TGTGCCAGCAGTTTATCCCTAGCGGGAGGCGGTGAGCAGTTCTTC
j_gene: TRBJ2-7; v_gene: TRBV5-8; abundance: .; d_gene: .; CDR3aa: CASVLSSEQYF; CDR3nt: TGTGCCAGCGTCCTATCCTCCGAGCAGTACTTC
j_gene: TRBJ1-3; v_gene: TRBV27; abundance: .; d_gene: .; CDR3aa: CASADSRPSGNTIYF; CDR3nt: TGTGCCAGCGCGGACAGTAGGCCCTCTGGAAACACCATATATTTT
j_gene: TRBJ2-3; v_gene: TRBV6-1; abundance: few; d_gene: .; CDR3aa: CASSPEDTQYF; CDR3nt: TGTGCCAGCAGTCCAGAAGATACGCAGTATTTT
j_gene: TRBJ2-1; v_gene: TRBV27; abundance: once; d_gene: .; CDR3aa: CEGHRGSYNEQFF; CDR3nt: TGTGAGGGACACCGAGGGTCCTACAATGAGCAGTTCTTC
j_gene: TRBJ2-5; v_gene: TRBV4-1; abundance: .; d_gene: TRBD2; CDR3aa: CASSQGGYRGGGETQYF; CDR3nt: TGCGCCAGCAGCCAAGGGGGGTATCGTGGCGGGGGGGAGACCCAGTACTTC
j_gene: TRBJ2-3; v_gene: TRBV18; abundance: .; d_gene: TRBD2; CDR3aa: CASSSRTSGSPDTQYF; CDR3nt: TGTGCCAGCTCATCACGGACTAGCGGGAGTCCAGATACGCAGTATTTT
j_gene: TRBJ2-7; v_gene: TRBV29-1; abundance: .; d_gene: TRBD1; CDR3aa: CSVRTTGAYEQYF; CDR3nt: TGCAGCGTCCGGACGACAGGGGCCTACGAGCAGTACTTC
j_gene: TRBJ2-1; v_gene: TRBV19; abundance: .; d_gene: .; CDR3aa: CASSIRLDNYNEQFF; CDR3nt: TGTGCCAGTAGTATCCGACTAGATAACTACAATGAGCAGTTCTTC
j_gene: TRBJ2-2; v_gene: TRBV29-1; abundance: .; d_gene: TRBD2; CDR3aa: CSVLLPSGAPTGELFF; CDR3nt: TGCAGCGTCCTCCTCCCCAGCGGGGCTCCCACCGGGGAGCTGTTTTTT
j_gene: TRBJ2-7; v_gene: TRBV5-1; abundance: .; d_gene: .; CDR3aa: CASSLDRDYEQYF; CDR3nt: TGCGCCAGCAGCTTGGACAGGGACTACGAGCAGTACTTC
j_gene: TRBJ2-2; v_gene: TRBV6-6; abundance: .; d_gene: .; CDR3aa: CASVIEGKDTGELFF; CDR3nt: TGTGCCAGCGTCATTGAGGGAAAAGACACCGGGGAGCTGTTTTTT
j_gene: TRBJ2-7; v_gene: TRBV7-6; abundance: .; d_gene: .; CDR3aa: CASSSGAGTSYEQYF; CDR3nt: TGTGCCAGCAGCTCCGGGGCTGGGACTTCCTACGAGCAGTACTTC
j_gene: TRBJ2-7; v_gene: TRBV2; abundance: .; d_gene: .; CDR3aa: CASSEQIGRGSTYEQYF; CDR3nt: TGTGCCAGCAGTGAACAGATAGGTCGGGGATCCACCTACGAGCAGTACTTC
j_gene: TRBJ2-1; v_gene: TRBV27; abundance: .; d_gene: TRBD2; CDR3aa: CASSITSVNEQFF; CDR3nt: TGTGCCAGCAGTATCACTAGCGTAAATGAGCAGTTCTTC
j_gene: TRBJ1-6; v_gene: TRBV6-5; abundance: .; d_gene: TRBD1; CDR3aa: CASSYSRDRGYSPLHF; CDR3nt: TGTGCCAGCAGTTACTCGAGGGACAGGGGATATTCACCCCTCCACTTT
j_gene: TRBJ2-1; v_gene: TRBV5-1; abundance: .; d_gene: .; CDR3aa: CASRTGSNEQFF; CDR3nt: TGCGCCAGCAGAACAGGGAGCAATGAGCAGTTCTTC
j_gene: TRBJ2-5; v_gene: TRBV27; abundance: .; d_gene: .; CDR3aa: CASSLFTGETQYF; CDR3nt: TGTGCCAGCAGTTTATTTACCGGGGAGACCCAGTACTTC
j_gene: TRBJ2-7; v_gene: TRBV7-9; abundance: .; d_gene: .; CDR3aa: CASSPGYEQYF; CDR3nt: TGTGCCAGCAGCCCGGGCTACGAGCAGTACTTC
j_gene: TRBJ2-7; v_gene: TRBV28; abundance: once; d_gene: TRBD2; CDR3aa: CASSVAGRSYEQYF; CDR3nt: TGTGCCAGCTCGGTAGCGGGTAGATCCTACGAGCAGTACTTC
j_gene: TRBJ2-5; v_gene: TRBV7-9; abundance: .; d_gene: .; CDR3aa: CASSSLKDYSQETQYF; CDR3nt: TGTGCCAGCAGCTCCCTGAAGGACTATTCTCAAGAGACCCAGTACTTC
j_gene: TRBJ2-2; v_gene: TRBV6-5; abundance: once; d_gene: TRBD2; CDR3aa: CASSRLAAHTGELFF; CDR3nt: TGTGCCAGCAGTAGACTAGCGGCTCATACCGGGGAGCTGTTTTTT
j_gene: TRBJ1-4; v_gene: TRBV6-1; abundance: .; d_gene: .; CDR3aa: CAAMMEKLFF; CDR3nt: TGTGCTGCGATGATGGAAAAACTGTTTTTT
j_gene: TRBJ1-2; v_gene: TRBV5-4; abundance: .; d_gene: TRBD1; CDR3aa: CASSKGTGGEGYTF; CDR3nt: TGTGCCAGCAGCAAAGGGACAGGGGGAGAAGGCTACACCTTC
j_gene: TRBJ2-1; v_gene: TRBV28; abundance: .; d_gene: .; CDR3aa: CASSYRAVSYNEQFF; CDR3nt: TGTGCCAGCAGCTACCGAGCGGTGTCCTACAATGAGCAGTTCTTC
j_gene: TRBJ2-3; v_gene: TRBV28; abundance: .; d_gene: TRBD2; CDR3aa: CASSSGSPTDTQYF; CDR3nt: TGTGCCAGCTCTAGCGGGAGCCCGACAGATACGCAGTATTTT
j_gene: TRBJ2-3; v_gene: TRBV18; abundance: .; d_gene: .; CDR3aa: CASSPAGGSPDTQYF; CDR3nt: TGTGCCAGCTCACCAGCTGGAGGCTCACCGGATACGCAGTATTTT
j_gene: TRBJ2-1; v_gene: TRBV29-1; abundance: .; d_gene: TRBD2; CDR3aa: CSVPLAGGPQNNEQFF; CDR3nt: TGCAGCGTGCCCCTAGCGGGGGGACCTCAGAACAATGAGCAGTTCTTC
j_gene: TRBJ1-2; v_gene: TRBV5-1; abundance: .; d_gene: .; CDR3aa: CASSLDGHLGNYGYTF; CDR3nt: TGCGCCAGCAGCCTAGACGGACACCTTGGGAACTATGGCTACACCTTC
j_gene: TRBJ2-5; v_gene: TRBV6-5; abundance: .; d_gene: TRBD2; CDR3aa: CASRGGLAGLETQYF; CDR3nt: TGTGCCAGCAGGGGCGGACTAGCGGGTTTGGAGACCCAGTACTTC
j_gene: TRBJ1-5; v_gene: TRBV19; abundance: .; d_gene: TRBD1; CDR3aa: CASSRGQASNQPQHF; CDR3nt: TGTGCCAGTAGTAGGGGACAGGCTAGCAATCAGCCCCAGCATTTT
j_gene: TRBJ2-3; v_gene: TRBV27; abundance: .; d_gene: TRBD1; CDR3aa: CASSSDRGYTDTQYF; CDR3nt: TGTGCCAGCAGTTCGGACAGGGGATACACAGATACGCAGTATTTT
j_gene: TRBJ2-1; v_gene: TRBV11-2; abundance: .; d_gene: .; CDR3aa: CASSPRGIDRDEQFF; CDR3nt: TGTGCCAGCAGCCCCCGGGGGATCGATCGGGATGAGCAGTTCTTC